Listed below are T cell receptor beta chains from one sample, sequenced in a study of T cell responses to AZD1222 COVID-19 vaccine. The assay was immunoSEQ multiplex PCR, and TCRdb's table has in-frame clones only and misses some. The table has fewer than 200,000 clones, about 91% seen once. Specimen: peripheral blood, collected on day 0 of MenACWY control vaccination. These receptors were collected from an adult in good health. The CDR3 runs from the conserved cysteine through the conserved F or W. The D gene is left open where the match is weak. Rows give clone size only sometimes, using once, few, many, or a class for an expanded clone.

clone_size	v_call	d_call	j_call	cdr3_nt	cdr3_aa
NA	TRBV6-5	TRBD2	TRBJ2-7	TGTGCCAGCAGTAGGAGCGGGAGTCTGTGGCAGTACTTC	CASSRSGSLWQYF
NA	TRBV12-3/TRBV12-4	NA	TRBJ1-4	TGTGCCAGCAGCCCCTCGGAGGGGGAAAAACTGTTTTTT	CASSPSEGEKLFF
NA	TRBV10-2	NA	TRBJ1-5	TGCGCCAGTTCAGACGTTCAGGATCAGCCCCAGCATTTT	CASSDVQDQPQHF
NA	TRBV7-3	TRBD2	TRBJ2-3	TGTGCCAGCAGCGAGGGACTAGGCCGCACAGATACGCAGTATTTT	CASSEGLGRTDTQYF
NA	TRBV11-2	NA	TRBJ2-7	TGTGCCAGCAGCAACTACGAGCAGTACTTC	CASSNYEQYF
NA	TRBV9	NA	TRBJ1-2	TGTGCCAGCAGCGTAAGGGGTTCCTATGGCTACACCTTC	CASSVRGSYGYTF
once	TRBV21-1	NA	TRBJ2-2	TGTGCCAGCTGCACTTCCCAAAATCGGCCTTACAACACCGGGGAGCTGTTTTTT	CASCTSQNRPYNTGELFF
NA	TRBV14	NA	TRBJ1-1	TGTGCCAGCAGCACCCTGGACAGAGAGAACACTGAAGCTTTCTTT	CASSTLDRENTEAFF
NA	TRBV30	TRBD2	TRBJ2-1	TGTGCCTGGAGTGTAGGGGGACTAGCTAACAATGAGCAGTTCTTC	CAWSVGGLANNEQFF
NA	TRBV6-1	NA	TRBJ2-2	TGTGCCAGCAGTGACCGGGACCTGGGCACCGGGGAGCTGTTTTTT	CASSDRDLGTGELFF
once	TRBV19	NA	TRBJ1-1	TGTGCCAGTAGTCTCCAGGGGAGGCACACTGAAGCTTTCTTT	CASSLQGRHTEAFF
once	TRBV19	TRBD2	TRBJ2-4	TGTGCCAGTACGACTAGCGGGACCAAAAACATTCAGTACTTC	CASTTSGTKNIQYF
NA	TRBV14	NA	TRBJ1-2	TGTGCCAGCAGCCAAGGGGTGGGGATTGGCTACACCTTC	CASSQGVGIGYTF
NA	TRBV24-1	NA	TRBJ1-1	TGTGCCACCAGTGAGTCCGGGACACCGAACACTGAAGCTTTCTTT	CATSESGTPNTEAFF
NA	TRBV12-3/TRBV12-4	NA	TRBJ1-3	TGTGCCAGCAGTTTAGGGGCAATTCGGGTAATATATTTT	CASSLGAIRVIYF
NA	TRBV7-2	NA	TRBJ1-5	TGTGCCAGCAGTCTTCTGAGGGAGCCCCAGCATTTT	CASSLLREPQHF
NA	TRBV3-1/TRBV3-2	NA	TRBJ1-4	TGTGCCAGCAGCGCGGACCGGCAAAAACTGTTTTTT	CASSADRQKLFF
NA	TRBV29-1	NA	TRBJ2-5	TGCAGCGTTGCCCAGGGGGGTGCGGAGACCCAGTACTTC	CSVAQGGAETQYF
NA	TRBV2	NA	TRBJ1-5	TGTGCCAGCACCGGACGTAATCAGCCCCAGCATTTT	CASTGRNQPQHF
NA	TRBV28	NA	TRBJ1-3	TGTGCCAGCAGTTCGGGACTCACAACGGACACCATATATTTT	CASSSGLTTDTIYF
NA	TRBV20-1	NA	TRBJ2-1	TGCAGTGCTAGTGTGGGGTTACGGGAGCAGTTCTTC	CSASVGLREQFF
NA	TRBV19	NA	TRBJ2-1	TGTGCCAGTAGTATTCCGGAGGGGAGGACCTACAATGAGCAGTTCTTC	CASSIPEGRTYNEQFF
NA	TRBV19	NA	TRBJ1-2	TGTGCCAGTAGTACCTCCGACAGGTACCAGCATCTCTATGGCTACACCTTC	CASSTSDRYQHLYGYTF
NA	TRBV5-1	TRBD1	TRBJ1-1	TGCGCCAGCAGCTGGGAGGGACAGATTAACACTGAAGCTTTCTTT	CASSWEGQINTEAFF
NA	TRBV19	NA	TRBJ1-4	TGTGCCAGTAGTATCAGGACAACTAATGAAAAACTGTTTTTT	CASSIRTTNEKLFF
NA	TRBV2	TRBD1	TRBJ1-1	TGTGCCAGCAGCAGACAGGGGGCGGACACTGAAGCTTTCTTT	CASSRQGADTEAFF
once	TRBV9	NA	TRBJ1-6	TGTGCCAGCAGCGTGGATGAGGGTTCCTCCTATAATTCACCCCTCCACTTT	CASSVDEGSSYNSPLHF
NA	TRBV5-1	TRBD2	TRBJ2-1	TGCGCCAGCAGCTTGTGGGGCCTAGGACGGGAGGGTGAGCAGTTCTTC	CASSLWGLGREGEQFF
NA	TRBV5-1	NA	TRBJ1-2	TGCGCCAGCAGTAGCGGGGCGGAGAGCTATGGCTACACCTTC	CASSSGAESYGYTF
NA	TRBV14	NA	TRBJ1-2	TGTGCCAGCAGCCAAGATTCGAGGGCAGCCTATAATGGCTACACCTTC	CASSQDSRAAYNGYTF
NA	TRBV7-8	TRBD2	TRBJ2-2	TGTGCCAGCAGCCGACTAACTAGCGGGATTGGCGGGGAGCTGTTTTTT	CASSRLTSGIGGELFF
NA	TRBV7-2	NA	TRBJ2-3	TGTGCCAGCAGCTTAAAGCCTAGCTTGCTGACAGATACGCAGTATTTT	CASSLKPSLLTDTQYF
NA	TRBV5-4	NA	TRBJ2-1	TGTGCCAGCAGCTTGAGGACAGCGGGATACAATGAGCAGTTCTTC	CASSLRTAGYNEQFF
NA	TRBV9	TRBD1	TRBJ1-3	TGTGCCAGCAGCGCCATCAGCGGGACAGGGGCTGGAAACACCATATATTTT	CASSAISGTGAGNTIYF
NA	TRBV19	NA	TRBJ1-4	TGTGCCAGTAGTTATGGGGGGGGCAATGGTGAAAAACTGTTTTTT	CASSYGGGNGEKLFF
NA	TRBV10-2	NA	TRBJ1-1	TGCGCCAGCAGCGACACGGGGTGGGAAGCTTTCTTT	CASSDTGWEAFF
NA	TRBV4-2	NA	TRBJ2-7	TGTGCCAGCAGCCAAGATGGGAACTACTACGAGCAGTACTTC	CASSQDGNYYEQYF
NA	TRBV12-5	NA	TRBJ2-3	TGTGCTAGTGGGCGCCGAACAGTCACAGATACGCAGTATTTT	CASGRRTVTDTQYF
NA	TRBV28	NA	TRBJ2-7	TGTGCCAGCAGAGGGGACTCCTACGAGCAGTACTTC	CASRGDSYEQYF